These 18 T cell receptor beta chains came from one sample sequenced in a study of cytomegalovirus exposure and HLA in healthy donors. It was with 60 Vbeta and 13 Jbeta primers that the PCR ran. The repertoire was sequenced with immunoSEQ multiplex PCR; TCRdb's copy has only in-frame clones and lacks some. This table holds 100,000 to 150,000 clones, around 75% found once. The sample consisted of PBMCs. These receptors all come from a woman aged 50 to 60 in good health and CMV-seronegative.

V gene TRBV6-1 combines with J gene TRBJ1-4; TRBD1 matches 7 bases. The length of the CDR3 is 14 residues. Germline CDR1 is MNHNS and CDR2 is SASEGT. The V segment lost 4 bases and the J segment 8 bases; nucleotides outside the gene matches: 7. The CDR3 nucleotides read TGTGCCAGCAGTGGGGGACAGTCCCTCGAAAAACTGTTTTTT. Translation gives CASSGGQSLEKLFF.

The CDR3 protein is CASSLPGQVYEQYF. The CDR3 coding sequence is TGTGCCAGCAGCTTACCGGGACAGGTCTACGAGCAGTACTTC. The chain employs TRBV5-8 and TRBJ2-7; 8 bases map to TRBD1. This CDR3 region has 14 residues. Trimming at V came to 2 bases and at J to 3 bases, leaving 4 bases not matched to a gene. Germline-derived CDR1 and CDR2 are SGHTS and YDEGEE.

This rearrangement joins TRBV11-2 to TRBJ2-5; D might be TRBD2 (5 bases). The CDR3 sequence is 12 residues long. The germline V gene encodes CDR1 SGHAT and CDR2 FQNNGV. V was shortened by 8 bases and J by 2 bases, with 9 bases between the two germline ends. The CDR3 protein is CASARTQETQYF. CDR3 bases: TGTGCCAGCGCCCGGACTCAAGAGACCCAGTACTTC.

V is TRBV5-4 and J is TRBJ2-1; 9 nucleotides agree with TRBD2. The CDR3 loop spans 15 amino acids. The germline CDR1 and CDR2 sequences are SGHNT and YYREEE (reference sequence). The J segment lost 6 bases and the V segment lost 0 bases, leaving 4 bases of the junction unmatched. The CDR3 sequence is CASSLGIAGVNEQFF. The CDR3 coding sequence is TGTGCCAGCAGCTTGGGGATAGCGGGAGTCAATGAGCAGTTCTTC.

This chain joins TRBV7-3 and TRBJ2-6, with 9 bases fitting TRBD2. V lost 5 bases to trimming and J lost 0 bases; unmatched junction nucleotides: 8. The CDR3 runs 18 residues. Per germline, CDR1 SGHTA and CDR2 FQGTGA. This chain's CDR3 is CASSPLAGGISGANVLTF. The DNA of the CDR3 is TGTGCCAGCAGCCCCCTTGCGGGAGGGATCTCTGGGGCCAACGTCCTGACTTTC.

V usage is TRBV28 and J usage is TRBJ2-1, with 7 nucleotides matching TRBD1. The CDR3 runs 15 residues. CDR1 and CDR2 (germline): MDHEN, SYDVKM. V lost 6 bases to trimming and J lost 8 bases; unmatched junction nucleotides: 13. The CDR3 is CASRHVWTGTHEQFF. CDR3 in DNA: TGTGCCAGCAGGCACGTCTGGACAGGCACCCATGAGCAGTTCTTC.

This clone was counted between two and nine times. This sequence joins TRBV27 and TRBJ2-3; 11 positions agree with TRBD2. Trimming took 2 bases from V and 2 from J; bases not matched to a gene: 9. The CDR3 is made up of 18 amino acids. Germline CDR1 is MNHEY and CDR2 is SMNVEV (reference sequence). Here the CDR3 DNA reads TGTGCCAGCAGTTTAAGACTAGCGGGAACCACTTACACAGATACGCAGTATTTT. Amino acid sequence: CASSLRLAGTTYTDTQYF.

This clone has more than one count but fewer than ten. This chain connects TRBV19 to TRBJ2-1, with TRBD1 matching 7 bases. From germline, CDR1 is LNHDA and CDR2 SQIVND (reference sequence). V shed 6 bases and J 7 bases; nucleotides not matched to a gene: 9. This CDR3 has 14 residues. CDR3 loop: CASSGTGDGNEQFF. In DNA, the CDR3 is TGTGCCAGTAGCGGAACAGGGGATGGGAATGAGCAGTTCTTC. The whole variable domain, remainder taken from reference TRBV19 and TRBJ2-1, is DGGITQSPKYLFRKEGQNVTLSCEQNLNHDAMYWYRQDPGQGLRLIYYSQIVNDFQKGDIAEGYSVSREKKESFPLTVTSAQKNPTAFYLCASSGTGDGNEQFFGPGTRLTVL.

This clone appeared a few times. J is TRBJ2-3 and V is TRBV29-1; 7 bases are a match to TRBD1. This CDR3 is 13 amino acids long. The germline V gene encodes CDR1 SQVTM and CDR2 ANQGSEA. V lost 7 bases to trimming and J lost 4 bases; unmatched junction nucleotides: 8. In nucleotides, the CDR3 is TGCAGCGCAGATGGTGACAGGGCAGATACGCAGTATTTT. This gives the protein CSADGDRADTQYF.

This clone was seen only a few times. The chain combines TRBV28 with TRBJ2-1; D is possibly TRBD2 (5 bases). V was pared by 8 bases and J by 3 bases, with 11 bases between. This CDR3 has 13 amino acids. Germline V gives CDR1 MDHEN, CDR2 SYDVKM. The CDR3 nucleotides are TGTGCCAGCGCGCCGGGGTACTACAATGAGCAGTTCTTC. This gives the protein CASAPGYYNEQFF. Looking up the rest from reference TRBV28 and TRBJ2-1 gives the full variable domain: DVKVTQSSRYLVKRTGEKVFLECVQDMDHENMFWYRQDPGLGLRLIYFSYDVKMKEKGDIPEGYSVSREKKERFSLILESASTNQTSMYLCASAPGYYNEQFFGPGTRLTVL.

The rearrangement uses TRBV7-2 and TRBJ2-7; 9 nucleotides align to TRBD2. The CDR3 totals 15 residues. Germline CDR1 reads SGHTA; CDR2 reads FQGNSA. V dropped 5 bases and J dropped 4; count of bases not matched to a gene: 9. The CDR3 spells CASSIVSGSEYEQYF. DNA of the CDR3: TGTGCCAGCAGCATCGTTAGCGGGAGTGAGTACGAGCAGTACTTC.

There are a few counts of this clone. The chain is built from TRBV7-7 and TRBJ2-1, with D tentatively TRBD1 (5 bases). Germline CDR1 reads SSHAT; CDR2 reads FNYEAQ (reference sequence). The V end was cut by 1 base, the J end by 7 bases, with 17 bases between. CDR3 length: 16 residues. The CDR3 DNA follows: TGTGCCAGCAGCTTAGAATTGGTATTAGGGGTTAATGAGCAGTTCTTC. Translation gives CASSLELVLGVNEQFF.

The chain links TRBV30 to TRBJ1-2, with D unclear. Germline lookup yields CDR1 GTSNPN and CDR2 SVGIG (reference sequence). V was pared by 2 bases and J by 3 bases, with 10 bases between. The CDR3 loop spans 13 amino acids. The CDR3 protein is CAWSPSSDYGYTF. The CDR3 region has the DNA TGTGCCTGGAGTCCCTCTAGTGACTATGGCTACACCTTC.

This clone was counted a few times. The V call is TRBV21-1, the J call TRBJ2-5; whether TRBD2, the table's D call, matches the DNA was not checked. TRBJ2-7 explains the end of the DNA better; the J call may be wrong. TRBV21-1 is a recognized pseudogene. This CDR3 region has 17 residues. The CDR3: CASSKVGRWQSSYEQYF. CDR3 nucleotide sequence: TGTGCCAGCAGCAAAGTTGGCCGCTGGCAGAGTAGCTACGAGCAGTACTTC.

This clone has just a few counts. This rearrangement joins TRBV7-2 to TRBJ2-1, with 9 bases aligning to TRBD2. The germline V gene has CDR1 SGHTA and CDR2 FQGNSA. V shed 5 bases and J 7 bases; nucleotides not matched to a gene: 9. The CDR3 totals 15 residues. The CDR3 reads CASSLLAGVGNEQFF. The CDR3 coding sequence is TGTGCCAGCAGCCTGTTAGCGGGAGTTGGTAATGAGCAGTTCTTC.

The V call is TRBV6-1, the J call TRBJ1-6; TRBD1 might be the D (6 bases). This CDR3 spans 14 amino acids. Deletions cut 0 bases from V and 9 bases from J, with 9 bases between. The germline V gene encodes CDR1 MNHNS and CDR2 SASEGT. DNA for the CDR3: TGTGCCAGCAGTGAAGCGCAGGGGCTTTCACCCCTCCACTTT. Amino acid sequence: CASSEAQGLSPLHF.

This clone showed up just a few times. The chain carries TRBV29-1 and TRBJ2-7; 10 nucleotides agree with TRBD2. The CDR3 has 15 amino acids. Looked up from germline, CDR1 is SQVTM and CDR2 is ANQGSEA. With V trimmed by 6 bases and J by 0 bases, 8 bases remained unmatched. In nucleotides, the CDR3 is TGCAGCGTGACTGATAGGACTAGCGGCTCCTACGAGCAGTACTTC. Encoded protein: CSVTDRTSGSYEQYF.

V gene TRBV9 combines with J gene TRBJ2-2; 7 bases are shared with TRBD2. Trimming took 4 bases from V and 4 from J; bases not matched to a gene: 10. The CDR3 is made up of 16 amino acids. Per the germline V gene, CDR1 is SGDLS and CDR2 is YYNGEE. CDR3 bases: TGTGCCAGCAGCCCTTCGACTAGCTGGGTCACCGGGGAGCTGTTTTTT. Translated: CASSPSTSWVTGELFF.